This T cell receptor (beta chain) was recorded in a study of response to subunit inactivated influenza vaccine. Regarding the study as a whole: Each seasonal flu vaccination may recruit only limited new T cells, authors suggested.

Germline CDR1 is MGHDK and CDR2 is SYGVNS. Trimming took 3 bases from V and 9 from J, leaving 6 bases between them. This CDR3 comprises 11 residues. One entry per CDR3 protein results from TCRdb running MiXCR on the RT-PCR reads. The profile covers about 500,000 distinct CDR3 sequences, with 15% to 20% appearing a single time and 2.5% to 3.5% taken by the ten largest. A word on this clonotype: The target antigen is unknown.

The input for sequencing was CD4+ T cells sorted from PBMCs, taken around 25 months after vaccination. This TCR came from a man aged 45 to 70 who received an inactivated influenza vaccine. The gene calls are TRBV25-1 and TRBJ1-5; D unresolved. The CDR3 spells CASSDFGPQHF. CDR3 coding DNA: TGTGCCAGCAGTGATTTCGGGCCCCAGCATTTT.